This T cell receptor beta chain was sequenced in a study of T cells in Graves' hyperthyroidism and ophthalmopathy. Uncontrolled infection, other autoimmune disease, pregnancy or lactation barred patients from enrollment. This clonotype was recorded many times. The antigen is not known. General study findings and limits: Appearing also in blood were most of the thyroid clonotypes expanded above 0.001.

RNA transcripts served as the template for amplifying TCR beta CDR3 regions. HTBI primers were employed in a first-round RT-PCR of the TCR CDR3. MiXCR, run by TCRdb on the multiplex PCR reads, gives a single entry per CDR3 protein. Seen here are roughly 560,000 distinct CDR3 sequences, approximately 15% observed once, and the top ten hold approximately 4.3%. Germline V lookup: CDR1 MDHEN, CDR2 SYDVKM. V was clipped by 8 bases and J by 4 bases; unmatched bases: 5. The CDR3 has 13 amino acids. This clonotype originated in a middle-aged woman with Graves' ophthalmopathy. The sequenced sample was blood. The chain is built from TRBV28 and TRBJ2-7, with 10 bases identical to TRBD1. The CDR3 spells CASHGTGVYEQYF. The CDR3 DNA reads as TGTGCCAGCCATGGGACAGGGGTTTACGAGCAGTACTTC.